This T cell receptor (beta chain) was recorded in a study of regulatory T cells in long-lasting Graves disease. TCR beta libraries were built with iRepertoire HTBI primers and Arm-PCR of CDR3 regions. MiXCR, applied by TCRdb to the multiplex PCR reads, yields one record per CDR3 protein. The sample has 600,000 to 650,000 distinct CDR3 sequences, roughly 15% seen once; the top ten hold approximately 20%. Time point specified: newly diagnosed GD, antithyroid drugs for less than 3 months. Researchers made the TCR library from RNA that was extracted from PBMCs. EDTA tubes were used for drawing approximately 9 milliliters of peripheral blood. The CDR3 has 15 residues. Germline V gene sequence: CDR1 WSHSY, CDR2 SAAADI. The J segment lost 1 base and the V segment lost 6 bases, leaving 4 bases of the junction unmatched. This sample was shared with a second study, whose subject was T cells in Graves' hyperthyroidism and ophthalmopathy. This second study notes: The definition of stable Graves' hyperthyroidism was no ophthalmopathy progression within 18 months. Patients showing uncontrolled infection, other autoimmune disease, pregnancy or lactation were ineligible. HTBI primers were used for first-round RT-PCR of the TCR CDR3.

Sample: peripheral blood mononuclear cells (PBMCs), taken at new diagnosis, from a patient treated with antithyroid drugs. This clonotype was obtained from a woman aged 30 to 39 with Graves disease. This chain connects TRBV10-2 to TRBJ2-3; TRBD2 agrees at 10 bases. The CDR3: CASRVAGGRTDTQYF. The CDR3 nucleotides are TGCGCCAGCAGGGTAGCGGGAGGACGCACAGATACGCAGTATTTT.